This T cell receptor (beta chain) was captured in a study of T-cell memory formation after mild COVID-19. General study results and limits: Clones that got smaller from day 15 to 85 had even CD4/CD8, while clones growing later tipped toward CD4+. Cross-reactive memory appears to have joined, as suggested by some responding clones showing up in pre-infection memory.

On this clonotype itself: The antigen is not known.

TCRdb called the 5' RACE reads again in MiXCR, with one record for every CDR3 protein. The sample comprises some 54,000 distinct CDR3 sequences, more than 8% of which are singletons, and 1.2% rests with the top ten. Germline V gives CDR1 SGHKS, CDR2 YYEKEE (reference sequence). V was pared by 4 bases and J by 3 bases, with 18 bases between. The CDR3 loop spans 16 amino acids. V and J are TRBV5-5 and TRBJ2-3; possible D gene TRBD2, 5 bases. The sequenced sample consisted of PBMCs or a T cell subset sorted from them (not recorded which). The clonotype comes from a man between 18 and 35 years old who had mild COVID-19 (a few samples of this study predate the infection). Cell type and time point are not known. Here the CDR3 DNA reads TGTGCCAGCAGCCCCCGTGGGAGCCAGGCGACAGATACGCAGTATTTT. This sequence encodes CASSPRGSQATDTQYF.